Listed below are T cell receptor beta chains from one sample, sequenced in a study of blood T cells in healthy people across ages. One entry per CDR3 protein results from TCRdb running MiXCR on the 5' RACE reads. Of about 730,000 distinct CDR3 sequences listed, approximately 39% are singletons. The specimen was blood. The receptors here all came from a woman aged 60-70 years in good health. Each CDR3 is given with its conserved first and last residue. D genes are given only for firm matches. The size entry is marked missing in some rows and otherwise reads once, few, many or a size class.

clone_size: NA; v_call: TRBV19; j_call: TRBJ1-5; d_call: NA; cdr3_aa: CASSIDQREGNQPQHF; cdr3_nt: TGTGCCAGTAGTATAGATCAAAGGGAGGGGAATCAGCCCCAGCATTTT
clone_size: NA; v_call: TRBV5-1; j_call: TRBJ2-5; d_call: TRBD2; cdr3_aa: CASRTSGVEETQYF; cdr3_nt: TGCGCCAGCAGGACTAGCGGGGTAGAGGAGACCCAGTACTTC
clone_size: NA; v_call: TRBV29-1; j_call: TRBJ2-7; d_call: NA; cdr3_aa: CSVPGLYEQYF; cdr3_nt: TGCAGCGTTCCCGGTCTTTACGAGCAGTACTTC
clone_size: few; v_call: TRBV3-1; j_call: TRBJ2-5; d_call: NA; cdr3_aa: CASSQGTPSQTQYF; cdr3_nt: TGTGCCAGCAGCCAAGGGACCCCATCCCAGACCCAGTACTTC
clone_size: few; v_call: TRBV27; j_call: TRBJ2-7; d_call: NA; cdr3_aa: CASSFAGRQYEQYF; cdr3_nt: TGTGCCAGCAGTTTTGCGGGACGGCAATACGAGCAGTACTTC
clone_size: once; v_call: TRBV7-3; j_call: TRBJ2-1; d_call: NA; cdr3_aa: CATLSRSSYNEQFF; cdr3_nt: TGTGCCACCCTTTCTAGGAGCTCCTACAATGAGCAGTTCTTC
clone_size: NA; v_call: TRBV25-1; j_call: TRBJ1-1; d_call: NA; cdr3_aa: CASSEYGDTEAFF; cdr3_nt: TGTGCCAGCAGTGAATATGGGGACACTGAAGCTTTCTTT
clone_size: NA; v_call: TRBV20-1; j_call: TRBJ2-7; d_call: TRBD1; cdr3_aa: CSARGPGTGNEQYF; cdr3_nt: TGCAGTGCTAGAGGACCCGGGACAGGGAACGAGCAGTACTTC
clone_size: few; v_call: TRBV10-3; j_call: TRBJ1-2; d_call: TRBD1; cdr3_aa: CAITAQGATDHSYGYTF; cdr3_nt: TGTGCCATCACCGCACAGGGGGCTACGGACCATAGCTATGGCTACACCTTC
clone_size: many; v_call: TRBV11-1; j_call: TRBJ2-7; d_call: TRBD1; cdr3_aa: CASSSRSGQGVYEQYF; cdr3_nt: TGTGCCAGCAGCTCCCGGTCGGGACAGGGGGTCTACGAGCAGTACTTC
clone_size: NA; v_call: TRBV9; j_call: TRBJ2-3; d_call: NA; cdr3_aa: CASSVVDSGTQYF; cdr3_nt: TGTGCCAGCAGCGTAGTCGATTCGGGTACGCAGTATTTT
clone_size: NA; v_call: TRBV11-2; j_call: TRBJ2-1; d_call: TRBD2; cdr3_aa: CASSLVGISGSNEQFF; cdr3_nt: TGTGCCAGCAGCTTAGTTGGGATTAGCGGGAGTAATGAGCAGTTCTTC
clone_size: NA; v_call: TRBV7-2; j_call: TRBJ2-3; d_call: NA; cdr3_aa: CASSRFADTQYF; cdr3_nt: TGTGCCAGCAGCCGTTTCGCAGATACGCAGTATTTT
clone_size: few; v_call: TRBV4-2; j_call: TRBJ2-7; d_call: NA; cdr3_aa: CASSYSGTEGYEQYF; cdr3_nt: TGTGCCAGCAGCTACTCCGGGACGGAAGGCTACGAGCAGTACTTC
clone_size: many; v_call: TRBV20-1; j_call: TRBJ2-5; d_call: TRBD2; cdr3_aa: CSATRLAGGLETQYF; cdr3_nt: TGCAGTGCTACTCGACTAGCGGGAGGTCTAGAGACCCAGTACTTC
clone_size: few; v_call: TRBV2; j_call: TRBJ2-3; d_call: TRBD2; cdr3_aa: CASSERLAGGDTQYF; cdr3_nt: TGTGCCAGCAGTGAAAGACTAGCGGGGGGTGATACGCAGTATTTT
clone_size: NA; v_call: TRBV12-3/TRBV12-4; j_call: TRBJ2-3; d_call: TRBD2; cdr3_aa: CASSSRRLAASTDTQYF; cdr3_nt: TGTGCCAGCAGTTCAAGGCGGCTAGCGGCTAGCACAGATACGCAGTATTTT
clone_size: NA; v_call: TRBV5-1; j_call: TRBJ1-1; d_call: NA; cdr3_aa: CASSLVGGRTEAFF; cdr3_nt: TGCGCCAGCAGCTTGGTTGGGGGCCGCACTGAAGCTTTCTTT
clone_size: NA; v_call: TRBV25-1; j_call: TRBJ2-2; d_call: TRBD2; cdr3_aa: CASSEYVLAGDNTGELFF; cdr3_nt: TGTGCCAGCAGTGAATATGTGCTAGCGGGGGATAACACCGGGGAGCTGTTTTTT
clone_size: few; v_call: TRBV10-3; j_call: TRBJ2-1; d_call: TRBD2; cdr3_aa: CATLAGAGGNNEQFF; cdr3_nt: TGTGCCACCCTAGCCGGGGCGGGAGGGAACAATGAGCAGTTCTTC
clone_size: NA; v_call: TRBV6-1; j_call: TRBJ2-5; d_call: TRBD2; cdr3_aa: CASGGLAGYGTINEQYF; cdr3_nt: TGTGCCAGCGGAGGACTAGCGGGTTATGGGACCATCAATGAGCAGTACTTC
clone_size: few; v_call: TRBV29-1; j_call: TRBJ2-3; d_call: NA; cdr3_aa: CSGRGRKGSSQGDTQYF; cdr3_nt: TGCAGCGGGAGAGGACGGAAGGGTTCATCCCAGGGAGATACGCAGTATTTT
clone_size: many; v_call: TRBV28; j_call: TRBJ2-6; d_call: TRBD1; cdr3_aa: CASSPPTGGTGANVLTF; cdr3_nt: TGTGCCAGCAGTCCCCCAACAGGGGGGACTGGGGCCAACGTCCTGACTTTC
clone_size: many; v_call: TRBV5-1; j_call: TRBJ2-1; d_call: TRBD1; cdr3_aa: CASSPGTGLDEQFF; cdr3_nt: TGCGCCAGCAGCCCAGGGACAGGGTTGGATGAGCAGTTCTTC
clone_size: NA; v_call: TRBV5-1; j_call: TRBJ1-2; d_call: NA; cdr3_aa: CASSLGTADYGYTF; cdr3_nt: TGCGCCAGCAGCTTGGGGACAGCGGACTATGGCTACACCTTC
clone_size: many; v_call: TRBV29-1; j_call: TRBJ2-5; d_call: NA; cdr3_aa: CSVGGQETQYF; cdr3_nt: TGCAGCGTGGGGGGTCAAGAGACCCAGTACTTC
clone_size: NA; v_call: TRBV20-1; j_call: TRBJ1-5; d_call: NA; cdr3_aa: CSARGSQGYSNQPQHF; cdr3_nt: TGCAGTGCTAGGGGATCACAGGGATATAGCAATCAGCCCCAGCATTTT
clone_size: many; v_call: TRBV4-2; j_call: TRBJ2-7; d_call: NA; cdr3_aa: CASSQATYSYEQYF; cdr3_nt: TGTGCCAGCAGCCAAGCCACCTACTCCTACGAGCAGTACTTC
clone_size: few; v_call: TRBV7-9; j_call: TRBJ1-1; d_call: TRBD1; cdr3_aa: CASSLVQGEYFF; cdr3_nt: TGTGCCAGCAGCTTAGTACAGGGGGAATATTTCTTT
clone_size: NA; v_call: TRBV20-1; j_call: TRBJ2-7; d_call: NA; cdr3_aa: CSARGGTLSSYEQYF; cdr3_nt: TGCAGTGCTAGGGGGGGAACCCTTAGCTCCTACGAGCAGTACTTC
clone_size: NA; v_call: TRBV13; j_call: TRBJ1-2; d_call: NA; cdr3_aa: CASSSDRNILTYGYTF; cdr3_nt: TGTGCCAGCAGCTCGGACAGAAACATACTAACCTATGGCTACACCTTC
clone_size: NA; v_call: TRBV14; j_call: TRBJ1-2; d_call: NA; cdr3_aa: CASSQILRDGTLDYGYTF; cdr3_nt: TGTGCCAGCAGCCAAATACTCCGGGACGGGACCCTAGACTATGGCTACACCTTC
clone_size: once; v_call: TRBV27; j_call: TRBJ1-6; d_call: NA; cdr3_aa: CASSFLQGPRDSPLHF; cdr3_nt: TGTGCCAGCAGTTTTCTGCAGGGGCCTAGAGATTCACCCCTCCACTTT
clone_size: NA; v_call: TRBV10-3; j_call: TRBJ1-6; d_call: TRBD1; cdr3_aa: CAISERGQGNNSPLHF; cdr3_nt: TGTGCCATCAGTGAGAGAGGACAGGGGAACAATTCACCCCTCCACTTT
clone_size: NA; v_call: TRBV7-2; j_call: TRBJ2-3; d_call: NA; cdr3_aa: CASSLWVAGNTQDTQYF; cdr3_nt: TGTGCCAGCAGCTTATGGGTTGCAGGGAATACACAAGATACGCAGTATTTT
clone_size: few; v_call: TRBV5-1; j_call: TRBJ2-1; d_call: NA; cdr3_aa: CASSLPAYNEQFF; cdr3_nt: TGCGCCAGCAGCTTACCAGCGTACAATGAGCAGTTCTTC
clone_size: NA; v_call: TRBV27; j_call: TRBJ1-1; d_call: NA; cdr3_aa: CASRAIDSIYTEAFF; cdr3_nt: TGTGCCAGCAGGGCTATAGACAGTATCTACACTGAAGCTTTCTTT
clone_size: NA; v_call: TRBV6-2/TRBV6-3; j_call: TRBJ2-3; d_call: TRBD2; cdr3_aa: CASSAPSGVTDTQYF; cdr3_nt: TGTGCCAGCAGTGCGCCTAGCGGGGTAACAGATACGCAGTATTTT
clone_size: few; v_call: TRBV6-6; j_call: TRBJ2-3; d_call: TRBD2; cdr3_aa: CASSFGGARADTQYF; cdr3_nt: TGTGCCAGCAGTTTCGGGGGGGCCAGGGCAGATACGCAGTATTTT
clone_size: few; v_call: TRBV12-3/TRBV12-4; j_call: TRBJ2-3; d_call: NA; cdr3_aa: CASSLLSLDTQYF; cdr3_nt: TGTGCCAGCAGTCTCCTCTCCCTAGATACGCAGTATTTT
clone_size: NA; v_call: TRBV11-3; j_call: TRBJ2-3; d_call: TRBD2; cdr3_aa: CASSLGTSGSADTQYF; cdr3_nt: TGTGCCAGCAGCCTGGGGACTAGCGGGAGTGCAGATACGCAGTATTTT
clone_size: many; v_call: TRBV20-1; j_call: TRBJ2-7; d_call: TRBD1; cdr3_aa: CSATGTGGAAVYEQYF; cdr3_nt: TGCAGTGCCACCGGGACAGGGGGCGCAGCGGTTTACGAGCAGTACTTC
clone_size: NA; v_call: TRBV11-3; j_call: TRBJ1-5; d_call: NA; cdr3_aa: CASSLGGARCLNQPQHF; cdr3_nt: TGTGCCAGCAGCTTAGGGGGCGCGCGGTGTCTTAATCAGCCCCAGCATTTT
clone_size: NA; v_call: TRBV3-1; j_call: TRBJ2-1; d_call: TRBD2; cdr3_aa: CASSQATSGGAEQFF; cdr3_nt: TGTGCCAGCAGCCAAGCAACTAGCGGGGGGGCGGAGCAGTTCTTC
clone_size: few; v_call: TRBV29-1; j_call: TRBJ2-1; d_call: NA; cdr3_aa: CSVGLRRQINNEQFF; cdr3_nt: TGCAGCGTTGGACTCAGGCGGCAGATCAACAATGAGCAGTTCTTC
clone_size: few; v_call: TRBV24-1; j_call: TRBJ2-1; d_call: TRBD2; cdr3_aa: CATSDRIAGNNEQFF; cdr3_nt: TGTGCCACCAGTGATAGAATAGCGGGGAACAACGAGCAGTTCTTC
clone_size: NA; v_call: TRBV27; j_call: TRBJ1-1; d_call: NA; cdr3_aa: CASSGPFEAFF; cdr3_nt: TGTGCCAGCAGTGGACCTTTTGAAGCTTTCTTT
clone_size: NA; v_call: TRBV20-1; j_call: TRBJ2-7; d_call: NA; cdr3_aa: CSATQHEQYF; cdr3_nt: TGCAGTGCTACACAGCACGAGCAGTACTTC
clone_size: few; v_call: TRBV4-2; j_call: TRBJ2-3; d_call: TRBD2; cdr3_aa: CASSQLSGTSGAGSTDTQYF; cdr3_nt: TGTGCCAGCAGCCAATTGTCGGGGACTAGCGGGGCCGGTAGCACAGATACGCAGTATTTT
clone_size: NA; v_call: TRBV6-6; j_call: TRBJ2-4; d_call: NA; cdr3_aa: CASSLSEGLAKNIQYF; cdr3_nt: TGTGCCAGCAGTTTGAGTGAGGGTCTAGCCAAAAACATTCAGTACTTC
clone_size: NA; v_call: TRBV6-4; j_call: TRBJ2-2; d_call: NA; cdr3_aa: CASSPEALRAGELFF; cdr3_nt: TGTGCCAGCAGCCCGGAGGCGCTCAGGGCCGGGGAGCTGTTTTTT
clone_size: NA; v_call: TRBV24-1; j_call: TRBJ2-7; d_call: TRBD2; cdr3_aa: CATSDNTGTRTNEQYF; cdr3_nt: TGTGCCACCAGTGATAATACCGGGACTAGGACCAATGAGCAGTACTTC
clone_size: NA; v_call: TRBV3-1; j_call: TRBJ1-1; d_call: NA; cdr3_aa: CASSPFHPMNTEAFF; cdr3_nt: TGTGCCAGCAGTCCCTTTCATCCAATGAACACTGAAGCTTTCTTT
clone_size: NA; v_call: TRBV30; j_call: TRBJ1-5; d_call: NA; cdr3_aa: CAWSAGAPSQPQHF; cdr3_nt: TGTGCCTGGAGTGCAGGGGCTCCGTCCCAGCCCCAGCATTTT
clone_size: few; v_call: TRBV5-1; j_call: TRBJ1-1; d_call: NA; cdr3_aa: CASSFSQLGTEAFF; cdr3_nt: TGCGCCAGCAGCTTCAGTCAGCTTGGGACTGAAGCTTTCTTT